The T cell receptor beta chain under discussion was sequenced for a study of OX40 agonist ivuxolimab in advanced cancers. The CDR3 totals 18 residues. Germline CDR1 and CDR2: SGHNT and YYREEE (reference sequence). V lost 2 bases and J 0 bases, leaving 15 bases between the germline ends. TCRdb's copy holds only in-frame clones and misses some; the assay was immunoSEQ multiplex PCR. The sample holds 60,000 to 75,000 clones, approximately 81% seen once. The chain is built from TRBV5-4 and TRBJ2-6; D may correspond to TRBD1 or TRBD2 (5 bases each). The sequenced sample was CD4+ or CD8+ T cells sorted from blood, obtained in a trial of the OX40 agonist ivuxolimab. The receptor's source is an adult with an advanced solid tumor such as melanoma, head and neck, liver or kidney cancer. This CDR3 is CASSLGTAAASGANVLTF. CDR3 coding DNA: TGTGCCAGCAGCTTAGGGACGGCCGCCGCCTCTGGGGCCAACGTCCTGACTTTC.